This TCR beta chain was documented in a study of blood T cell repertoires in COVID-19. Study-level information: Sites across the United States, Italy and Spain contributed samples from acute and convalescent COVID-19. Nucleic acid was either cDNA or gDNA, and it came from T cells, B-cell-depleted T cells, or PBMCs.

TCRdb keeps only in-frame clones here, not all; method: immunoSEQ multiplex PCR. The table records roughly 120,000 clones, more than 75% of them present only once. V shed 2 bases, J shed 11 bases, and the junction held 8 bases outside the gene matches. CDR3 length: 14 amino acids. The germline V gene has CDR1 SGDLS and CDR2 YYNGEE. Sequenced sample: peripheral blood. The chain links TRBV9 to TRBJ1-4; 8 positions agree with TRBD1. The sequence was collected from a man aged 35-49 years with acute or convalescent COVID-19. As DNA, the CDR3 is TGTGCCAGCAGCGTTGGACAGGGTCTCGGGAAACTGTTTTTT. Translated, it gives CASSVGQGLGKLFF.